The 16 T cell receptor beta chains below were found in one sample sequenced in a study of cytomegalovirus exposure and HLA in healthy donors. Profiled with immunoSEQ multiplex PCR; TCRdb holds only in-frame clones, not every one. Among about 120,000 clones listed, 85% were seen once. The sequencing input was PBMCs. All receptors come from a woman in her thirties in good health and CMV-seronegative.

The chain employs TRBV7-2 and TRBJ2-7; 10 nucleotides match TRBD2. The trim removed 5 bases at V and 3 bases at J, leaving 7 bases unmatched. This CDR3 contains 15 residues. Germline CDR1 reads SGHTA; CDR2 reads FQGNSA. CDR3 residues: CASSLHRTSGYEQYF. DNA of the CDR3: TGTGCCAGCAGCCTTCACCGGACTAGCGGCTACGAGCAGTACTTC.

The rearrangement uses TRBV11-3 and TRBJ2-1, with 8 positions matching TRBD2. The CDR3 sequence is 16 residues long. The germline V gene encodes CDR1 SGHNT and CDR2 YENEEA. J lost 5 bases, V lost 4 bases, and 10 bases had no gene match. CDR3 sequence reads: CASSSRLQRGNNEQFF. CDR3 DNA: TGTGCCAGCAGCTCCCGACTCCAGCGGGGGAACAATGAGCAGTTCTTC.

The rearrangement joins TRBV11-2 to TRBJ2-5; 8 nucleotides match TRBD2. The CDR3 consists of 15 residues. V lost 5 bases to trimming and J lost 2 bases; unmatched junction nucleotides: 7. Germline V gives CDR1 SGHAT, CDR2 FQNNGV. The CDR3 coding sequence is TGTGCCAGCAGCAAGGTAGCGGGGCAGCAAGAGACCCAGTACTTC. This sequence encodes CASSKVAGQQETQYF. Combining the CDR3 with reference TRBV11-2 and TRBJ2-5 gives the whole variable domain EAGVAQSPRYKIIEKRQSVAFWCNPISGHATLYWYQQILGQGPKLLIQFQNNGVVDDSQLPKDRFSAERLKGVDSTLKIQPAKLEDSAVYLCASSKVAGQQETQYFGPGTRLLVL.

The V call is TRBV30, the J call TRBJ1-4; 7 nucleotides align to TRBD1. The junction had 9 bases not matched to a gene; V was cut back by 3 bases and J by 8 bases. CDR3 length: 14 residues. The germline gives CDR1 GTSNPN, CDR2 SVGIG (reference sequence). For the CDR3, the DNA is TGTGCCTGGAGGGAACAGGGGATTCGAGAAAAACTGTTTTTT. Translated: CAWREQGIREKLFF.

V is TRBV29-1 and J is TRBJ2-5; TRBD1 might be the D (5 bases). CDR3 length: 12 amino acids. Germline CDR1 is SQVTM and CDR2 is ANQGSEA. Trimming shortened V by 6 bases and J by 9 bases, and 17 bases separated the two germline ends. CDR3 sequence: CSVAGSSVSQYF. CDR3 sequence (DNA): TGCAGCGTAGCAGGGTCTTCGGTGTCCCAGTACTTC.

The V gene is TRBV2, the J gene TRBJ1-2; D uncertain. Trimming removed 6 bases at V and 4 bases at J, with 18 bases between. The CDR3 length is 15 residues. Germline-derived CDR1 and CDR2 are SNHLY and FYNNEI. CDR3 region: CASSAVRDESYGYTF. CDR3 sequence (DNA): TGTGCCAGCAGCGCAGTGAGGGATGAGAGCTATGGCTACACCTTC. Drawing the rest from reference TRBV2 and TRBJ1-2, the complete variable domain is EPEVTQTPSHQVTQMGQEVILRCVPISNHLYFYWYRQILGQKVEFLVSFYNNEISEKSEIFDDQFSVERPDGSNFTLKIRSTKLEDSAMYFCASSAVRDESYGYTFGSGTRLTVV.

This clone was seen only a few times. This chain uses TRBV30 with TRBJ1-6; D may be TRBD1 (5 bases). Trimming took off 1 base at V and 5 bases at J, with 9 bases between the two ends. CDR3 length: 14 amino acids. CDR1 GTSNPN and CDR2 SVGIG come from the germline V gene (reference sequence). CDR3 residues: CAWSEGVNNSPLHF. In DNA form, the CDR3 reads TGTGCCTGGAGTGAAGGGGTAAATAATTCACCCCTCCACTTT.

This clone has only a few counts. The chain recombines TRBV7-2 with TRBJ2-7; D not certain. The CDR3 contains 11 residues. V shed 6 bases and J shed 2 bases, with 5 bases lying between them. Germline V CDR1 and CDR2: SGHTA, FQGNSA. The CDR3 region is CASSSAYEQYF. The CDR3, as DNA: TGTGCCAGCAGTTCAGCCTACGAGCAGTACTTC.

V gene TRBV7-9 combines with J gene TRBJ1-5; 8 nucleotides align to TRBD1. J gave up 14 bases and V 4 bases, and 4 bases lay outside the gene matches. This CDR3 has 11 residues. Germline-derived CDR1 and CDR2 are SEHNR and FQNEAQ (reference sequence). CDR3 coding DNA: TGTGCCAGCAGCTCCGGACAGGGAAAGCATTTT. Translating it yields CASSSGQGKHF.

The V and J genes are TRBV6-6 and TRBJ1-1, with 7 nucleotides matching TRBD1. V trimming: 5 bases; J trimming: 5 bases; junction bases outside the gene matches: 8. The CDR3 has 14 amino acids. CDR1 is MNHNY, CDR2 SVGAGI, per germline (reference sequence). CDR3 DNA sequence: TGTGCCAGCAGTCGACGACAGGGTCGGACTGAAGCTTTCTTT. It translates to CASSRRQGRTEAFF.

This clone showed up just once. V is TRBV9 and J is TRBJ2-3, with D possibly matching TRBD2 (5 bases). The V end was cut by 4 bases, the J end by 1 base, with 13 bases between. From germline, CDR1 is SGDLS and CDR2 YYNGEE. There are 15 residues in the CDR3. As DNA, the CDR3 is TGTGCCAGCAGCCTTACTGACGGGGGCACAGATACGCAGTATTTT. Its protein is CASSLTDGGTDTQYF.

The J gene is TRBJ2-1, the V gene TRBV10-1; a possible D gene is TRBD2 (7 bases). CDR1 WNHNN and CDR2 SYGVQD come from the germline V gene (reference sequence). The CDR3 consists of 13 residues. Trimming left V 4 bases short and J 9 bases short, with 13 bases between. The CDR3 DNA reads TGCGCCAGCAGTGCTTTAGGGGGGGGTGAGCAGTTCTTC. Protein sequence: CASSALGGGEQFF.

The chain uses TRBV9 and TRBJ2-5; 8 bases match TRBD2. The CDR3 sequence is 16 residues long. Germline CDR1 reads SGDLS; CDR2 reads YYNGEE. The V gene end was trimmed by 4 bases and the J gene end by 5 bases; junction bases not matched to a gene: 13. DNA for the CDR3: TGTGCCAGCAGCTATCGACCCACGGGGGGGCGGGAGACCCAGTACTTC. This gives the protein CASSYRPTGGRETQYF.

This chain joins TRBV12-5 and TRBJ1-2, with 8 nucleotides matching TRBD1. The CDR3 runs 13 residues. CDR1 is LGHNT, CDR2 FRNRAP, per germline. Losses at the gene ends were 5 bases for V and 6 bases for J; bases not matched to a gene: 5. CDR3 protein: CASGRTGIDGYTF. Here the CDR3 DNA reads TGTGCTAGTGGTCGGACAGGGATCGATGGCTACACCTTC.

The chain employs TRBV5-6 and TRBJ2-6; TRBD1 aligns across 9 bases. The CDR3 covers 16 residues. The germline V gene has CDR1 SGHDT and CDR2 YYEEEE. The trim removed 4 bases at V and 4 bases at J, leaving 6 bases unmatched. CDR3 region: CASSTTGGSGANVLTF. The CDR3, as DNA: TGTGCCAGCAGCACGACAGGGGGATCAGGGGCCAACGTCCTGACTTTC.

This chain joins TRBV11-3 and TRBJ2-2; 9 positions agree with TRBD1. Unmatched junction bases numbered 1, after V lost 1 base and J lost 1 base. Germline-derived CDR1 and CDR2 are SGHNT and YENEEA. The CDR3 runs to 16 residues. The CDR3 spells CASSLVGQGNTGELFF. The CDR3 DNA follows: TGTGCCAGCAGCTTAGTGGGACAGGGGAACACCGGGGAGCTGTTTTTT.